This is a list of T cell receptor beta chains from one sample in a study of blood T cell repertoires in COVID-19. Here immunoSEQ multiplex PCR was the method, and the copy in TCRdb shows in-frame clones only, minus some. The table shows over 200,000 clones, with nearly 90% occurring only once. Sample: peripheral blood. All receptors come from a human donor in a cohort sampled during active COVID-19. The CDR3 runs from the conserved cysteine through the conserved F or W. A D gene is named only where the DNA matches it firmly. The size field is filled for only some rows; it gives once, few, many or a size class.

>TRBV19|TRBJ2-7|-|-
CASSRGLIGYEQYF
TGTGCCAGTAGCCGTGGGCTGATAGGCTACGAGCAGTACTTC
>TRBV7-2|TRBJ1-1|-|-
CASSLATKTEAFF
TGTGCCAGCAGCTTAGCAACTAAGACTGAAGCTTTCTTT
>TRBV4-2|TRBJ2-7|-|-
CASSQDLAGGYEQYF
TGTGCCAGCAGCCAAGATTTAGCAGGGGGGTACGAGCAGTACTTC
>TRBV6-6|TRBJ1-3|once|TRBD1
CASSYSEHRGDTIYF
TGTGCCAGCAGTTACTCGGAACACAGGGGTGACACCATATATTTT
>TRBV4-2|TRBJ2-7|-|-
CASSQTPLGGREQYF
TGTGCCAGCAGCCAAACCCCGTTAGGGGGAAGGGAGCAGTACTTC
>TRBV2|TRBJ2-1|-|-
CASSESGTWEYNEQFF
TGTGCCAGCAGTGAATCCGGGACTTGGGAATACAATGAGCAGTTCTTC
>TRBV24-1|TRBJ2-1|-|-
CATSIAGMLYNNEQFF
TGTGCCACCAGCATAGCAGGGATGCTGTACAACAATGAGCAGTTCTTC
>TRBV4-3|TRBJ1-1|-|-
CASSQFPGGTEAFF
TGCGCCAGCAGCCAGTTCCCGGGAGGGACTGAAGCTTTCTTT
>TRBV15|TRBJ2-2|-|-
CATSMGGPRTGELFF
TGTGCCACCAGCATGGGGGGACCGCGTACCGGGGAGCTGTTTTTT
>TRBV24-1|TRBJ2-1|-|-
CATGTGSRDEQFF
TGTGCCACCGGGACCGGGAGTAGAGATGAGCAGTTCTTC
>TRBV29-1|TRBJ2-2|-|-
CSARRTVNTGELFF
TGCAGCGCTAGAAGGACAGTGAACACCGGGGAGCTGTTTTTT
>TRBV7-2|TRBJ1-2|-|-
CASTLQVNYGYTF
TGTGCCAGCACCTTACAGGTTAACTATGGCTACACCTTC
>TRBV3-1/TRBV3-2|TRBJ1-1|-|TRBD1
CASSGTGGEQTEAFF
TGTGCCAGCAGCGGTACAGGGGGTGAACAGACTGAAGCTTTCTTT
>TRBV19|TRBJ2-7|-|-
CASSSGPISYEQYF
TGTGCCAGTAGTAGTGGTCCTATCTCCTACGAGCAGTACTTC
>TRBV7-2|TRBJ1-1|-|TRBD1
CASSRNSRGGAGTEAFF
TGTGCCAGCAGCCGCAACTCTAGAGGGGGCGCCGGCACTGAAGCTTTCTTT
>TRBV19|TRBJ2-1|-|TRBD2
CASSSLSGGENEQFF
TGTGCCAGTAGTAGCCTTAGCGGGGGGGAGAATGAGCAGTTCTTC
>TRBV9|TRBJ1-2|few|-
CASSVEGPYGYTF
TGTGCCAGCAGCGTAGAGGGGCCCTATGGCTACACCTTC
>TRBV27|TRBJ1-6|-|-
CASSLPRLGGSYNSPLHF
TGTGCCAGCAGTTTGCCGAGGTTGGGGGGCTCCTATAATTCACCCCTCCACTTT
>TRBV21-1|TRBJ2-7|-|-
CASNAVGSGRVYEQYF
TGTGCCAGCAACGCAGTGGGGAGCGGGAGGGTCTACGAGCAGTACTTC
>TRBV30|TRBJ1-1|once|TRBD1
CAWRPGGVTEAFF
TGTGCCTGGAGGCCAGGGGGCGTCACTGAAGCTTTCTTT
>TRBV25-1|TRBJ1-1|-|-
CASSELHSNTEAFF
TGTGCCAGCAGTGAATTACACAGTAACACTGAAGCTTTCTTT
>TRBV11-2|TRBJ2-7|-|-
CASSLRSQLSYEQYF
TGTGCCAGCAGCTTGAGGTCCCAACTTTCCTACGAGCAGTACTTC
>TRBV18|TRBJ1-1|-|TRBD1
CASSPPTGGRTEAFF
TGTGCCAGCTCACCACCCACAGGGGGGAGGACTGAAGCTTTCTTT
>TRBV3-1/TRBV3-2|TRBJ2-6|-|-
CASKGVAGANVLTF
TGTGCCAGCAAAGGGGTTGCTGGGGCCAACGTCCTGACTTTC
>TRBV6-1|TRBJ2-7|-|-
CASSELEVGLYEQYF
TGTGCCAGCAGTGAATTGGAGGTCGGCCTCTACGAGCAGTACTTC
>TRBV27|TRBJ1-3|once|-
CASSLRFGSGNTIYF
TGTGCCAGCAGTCTCCGTTTCGGCTCTGGAAACACCATATATTTT
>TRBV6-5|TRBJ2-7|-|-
CASSYERATYEQYF
TGTGCCAGCAGTTACGAGAGGGCCACCTACGAGCAGTACTTC
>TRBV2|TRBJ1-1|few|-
CASSGHHTEAFF
TGTGCCAGCAGTGGACACCACACTGAAGCTTTCTTT
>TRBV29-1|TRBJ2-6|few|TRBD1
CSVDPGQGLSGANVLTF
TGCAGCGTTGACCCGGGACAGGGGCTCTCTGGGGCCAACGTCCTGACTTTC
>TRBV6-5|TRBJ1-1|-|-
CASRARQRAFF
TGTGCCAGCAGGGCAAGACAGCGAGCTTTCTTT
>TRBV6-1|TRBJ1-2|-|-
CASSEWEGTSRGYTF
TGTGCCAGCAGTGAATGGGAGGGAACCTCTAGGGGCTACACCTTC
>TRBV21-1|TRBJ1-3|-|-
CASSHRQSRNTIYF
TGTGCCAGCAGCCATCGACAGAGCAGAAACACCATATATTTT
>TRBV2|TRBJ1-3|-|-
CASSEGVGNTIYF
TGTGCCAGCAGTGAAGGCGTCGGAAACACCATATATTTT
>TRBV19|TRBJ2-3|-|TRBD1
CASGLGQGVLDTQYF
TGTGCCAGTGGTTTGGGACAGGGGGTTTTAGATACGCAGTATTTT